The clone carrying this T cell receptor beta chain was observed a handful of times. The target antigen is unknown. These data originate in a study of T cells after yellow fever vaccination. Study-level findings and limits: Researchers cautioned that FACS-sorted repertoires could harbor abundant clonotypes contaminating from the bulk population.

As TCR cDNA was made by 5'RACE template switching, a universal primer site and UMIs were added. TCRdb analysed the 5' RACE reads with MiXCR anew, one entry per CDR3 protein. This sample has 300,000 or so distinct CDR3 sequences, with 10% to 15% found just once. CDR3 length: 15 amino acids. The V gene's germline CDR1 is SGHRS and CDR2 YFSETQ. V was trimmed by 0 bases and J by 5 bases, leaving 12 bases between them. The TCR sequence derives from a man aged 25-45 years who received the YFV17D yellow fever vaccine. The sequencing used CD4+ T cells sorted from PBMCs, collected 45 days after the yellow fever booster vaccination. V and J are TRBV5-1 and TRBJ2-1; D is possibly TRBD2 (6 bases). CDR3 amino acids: CASSLVAGSNNEQFF. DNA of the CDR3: TGCGCCAGCAGCTTGGTGGCGGGATCTAACAATGAGCAGTTCTTC.